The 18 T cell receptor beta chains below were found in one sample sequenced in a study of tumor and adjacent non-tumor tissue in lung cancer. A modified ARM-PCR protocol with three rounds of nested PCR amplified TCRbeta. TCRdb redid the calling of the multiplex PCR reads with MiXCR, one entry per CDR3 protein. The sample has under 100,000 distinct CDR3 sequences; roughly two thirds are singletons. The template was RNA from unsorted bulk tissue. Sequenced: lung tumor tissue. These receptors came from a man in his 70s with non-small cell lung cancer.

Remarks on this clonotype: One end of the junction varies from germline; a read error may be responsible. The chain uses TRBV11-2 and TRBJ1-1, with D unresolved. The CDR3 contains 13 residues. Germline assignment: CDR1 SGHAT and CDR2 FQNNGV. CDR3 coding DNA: TGTGCCGGCAGCTTAGCTGGGAACACCGAAGCTTTCTTT. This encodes CAGSLAGNTEAFF. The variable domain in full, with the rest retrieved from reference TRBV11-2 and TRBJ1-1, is EAGVAQSPRYKIIEKRQSVAFWCNPISGHATLYWYQQILGQGPKLLIQFQNNGVVDDSQLPKDRFSAERLKGVDSTLKIQPAKLEDSAVYLCAGSLAGNTEAFFGQGTRLTVV.

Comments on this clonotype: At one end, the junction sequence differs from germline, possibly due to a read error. CDR3 sequence (DNA): TGTGCCAACAGCTCCCGTAAGAACTACGAGCAGTACTTC. Translated, it gives CANSSRKNYEQYF. This chain connects TRBV11-1 to TRBJ2-7; D is undetermined. CDR1 and CDR2 from the germline V gene are SGHAT and FQDESV (reference sequence). This CDR3 is 13 amino acids long.

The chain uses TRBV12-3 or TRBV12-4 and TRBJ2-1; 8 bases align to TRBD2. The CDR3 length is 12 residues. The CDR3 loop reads CLSSSIAGRQFF. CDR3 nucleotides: TGTCTCAGCAGTTCCATAGCGGGACGCCAGTTCTTC.

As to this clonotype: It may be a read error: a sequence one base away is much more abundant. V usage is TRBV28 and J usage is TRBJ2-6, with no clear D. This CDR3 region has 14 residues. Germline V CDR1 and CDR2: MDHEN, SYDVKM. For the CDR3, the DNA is TGTGCCAGCAGTTTAATATATGGGACCAACGTCCTGACTTTC. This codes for CASSLIYGTNVLTF.

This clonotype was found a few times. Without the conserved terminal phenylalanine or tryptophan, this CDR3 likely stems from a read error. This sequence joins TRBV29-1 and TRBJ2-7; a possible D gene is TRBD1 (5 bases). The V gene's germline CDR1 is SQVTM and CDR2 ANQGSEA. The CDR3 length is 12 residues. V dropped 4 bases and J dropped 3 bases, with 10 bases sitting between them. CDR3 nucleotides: TGCAGCGTTGTGGGTCAGGGCTACGAGCAGTACCTC. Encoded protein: CSVVGQGYEQYL.

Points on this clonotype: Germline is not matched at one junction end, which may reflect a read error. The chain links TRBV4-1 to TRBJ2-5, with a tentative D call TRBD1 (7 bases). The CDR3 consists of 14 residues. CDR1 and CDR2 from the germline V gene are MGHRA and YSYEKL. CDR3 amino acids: CTSSQGGSFETHYF. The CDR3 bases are TGCACCAGCAGCCAGGGGGGAAGCTTTGAGACCCACTACTTC.

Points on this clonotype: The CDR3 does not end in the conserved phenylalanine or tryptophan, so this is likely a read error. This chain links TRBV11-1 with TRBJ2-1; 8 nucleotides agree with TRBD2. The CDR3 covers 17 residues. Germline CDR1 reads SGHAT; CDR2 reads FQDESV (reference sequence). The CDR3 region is CANSRYPAGVPYNEQFL. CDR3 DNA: TGTGCCAACAGCCGATACCCAGCGGGAGTCCCCTACAATGAGCAGTTCTTA.

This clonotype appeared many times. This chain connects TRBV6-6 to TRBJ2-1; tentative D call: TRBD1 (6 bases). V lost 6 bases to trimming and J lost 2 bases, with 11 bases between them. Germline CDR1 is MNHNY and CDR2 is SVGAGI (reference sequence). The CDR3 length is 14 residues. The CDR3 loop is CASRPGDTYNEQFF. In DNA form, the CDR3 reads TGTGCCAGCAGACCAGGGGATACCTACAATGAGCAGTTCTTC.

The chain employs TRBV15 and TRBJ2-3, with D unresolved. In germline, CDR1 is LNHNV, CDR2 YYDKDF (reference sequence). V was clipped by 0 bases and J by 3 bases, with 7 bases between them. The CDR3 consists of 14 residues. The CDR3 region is CATSRDFRTDTQYF. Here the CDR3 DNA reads TGTGCCACCAGCAGAGACTTTCGAACAGATACGCAGTATTTT.

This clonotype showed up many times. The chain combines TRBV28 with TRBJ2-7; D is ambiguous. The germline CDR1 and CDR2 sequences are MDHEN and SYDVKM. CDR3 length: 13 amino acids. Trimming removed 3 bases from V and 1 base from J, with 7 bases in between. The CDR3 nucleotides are TGTGCCAGCAGTTTTCTAGGATCCTACGAGCAGTACTTC. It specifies CASSFLGSYEQYF.

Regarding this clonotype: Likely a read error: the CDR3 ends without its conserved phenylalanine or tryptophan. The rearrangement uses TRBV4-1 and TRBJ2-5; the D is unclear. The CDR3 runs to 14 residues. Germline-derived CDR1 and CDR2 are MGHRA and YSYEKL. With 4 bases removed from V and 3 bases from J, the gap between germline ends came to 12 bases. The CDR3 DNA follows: TGCGCCAGCAGCCCGCCGAGTGTGGAAGAGACCCAGTACATC. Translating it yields CASSPPSVEETQYI.

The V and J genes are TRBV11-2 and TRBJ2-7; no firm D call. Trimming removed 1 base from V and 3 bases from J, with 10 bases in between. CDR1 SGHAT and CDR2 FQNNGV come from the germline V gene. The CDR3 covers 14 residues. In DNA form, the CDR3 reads TGTGCCAGCAGCTTAGGGTTCAGAAACTACGAGCAGTACTTC. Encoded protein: CASSLGFRNYEQYF.

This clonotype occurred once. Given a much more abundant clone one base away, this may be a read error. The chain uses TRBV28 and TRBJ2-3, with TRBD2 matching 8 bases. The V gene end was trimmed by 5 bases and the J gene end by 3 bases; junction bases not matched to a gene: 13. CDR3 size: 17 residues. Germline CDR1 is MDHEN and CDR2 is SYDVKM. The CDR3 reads CASSPSRRAGVTDTQYF. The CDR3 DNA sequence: TGTGCCAGCAGTCCCTCTCGTCGAGCGGGAGTGACAGATACGCAGTATTTT.

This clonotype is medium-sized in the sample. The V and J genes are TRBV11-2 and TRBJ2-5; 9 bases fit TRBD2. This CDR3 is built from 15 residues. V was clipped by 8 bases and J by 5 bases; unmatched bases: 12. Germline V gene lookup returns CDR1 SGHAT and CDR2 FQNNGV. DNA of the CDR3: TGTGCCAGCCACCACGGGCGGGGGGGATTTGAGACCCAGTACTTC. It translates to CASHHGRGGFETQYF. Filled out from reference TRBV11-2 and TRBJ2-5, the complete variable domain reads EAGVAQSPRYKIIEKRQSVAFWCNPISGHATLYWYQQILGQGPKLLIQFQNNGVVDDSQLPKDRFSAERLKGVDSTLKIQPAKLEDSAVYLCASHHGRGGFETQYFGPGTRLLVL.

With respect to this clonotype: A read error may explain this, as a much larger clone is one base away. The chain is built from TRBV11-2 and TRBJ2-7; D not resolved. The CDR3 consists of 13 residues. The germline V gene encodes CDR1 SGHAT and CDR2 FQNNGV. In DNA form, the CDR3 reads TGTGCCAGCAACTCCACACCAGCGTACGAGCAGCACTTC. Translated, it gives CASNSTPAYEQHF.

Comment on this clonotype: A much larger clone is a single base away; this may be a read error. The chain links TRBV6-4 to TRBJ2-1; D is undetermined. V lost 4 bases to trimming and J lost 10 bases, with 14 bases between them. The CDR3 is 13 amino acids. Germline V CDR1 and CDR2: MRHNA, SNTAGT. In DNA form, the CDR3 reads TGTGCCAGCAGTGCCGGTGTGTGGAAAGAGCAGTTCTTC. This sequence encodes CASSAGVWKEQFF.

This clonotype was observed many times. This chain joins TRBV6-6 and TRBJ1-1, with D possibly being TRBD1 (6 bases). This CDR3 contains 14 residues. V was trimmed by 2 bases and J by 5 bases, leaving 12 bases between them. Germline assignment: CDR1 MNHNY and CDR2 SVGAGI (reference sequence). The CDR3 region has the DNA TGTGCCAGCAGTTACCCTACTACAGGGACTGAAGCTTTCTTT. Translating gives CASSYPTTGTEAFF.

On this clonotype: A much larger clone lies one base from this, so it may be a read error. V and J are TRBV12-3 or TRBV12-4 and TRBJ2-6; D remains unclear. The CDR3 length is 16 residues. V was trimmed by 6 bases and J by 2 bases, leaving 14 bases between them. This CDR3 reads CASSPVLRPGANVLTF. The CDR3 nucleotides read TGTGCCAGCAGCCCTGTGTTAAGGCCTGGGGCCAACGTCCTGACTTTC.